The rows below give T cell receptor beta chains drawn from one sample of a study of blood T cell repertoires in COVID-19. The assay was immunoSEQ multiplex PCR, and TCRdb's table has in-frame clones only and misses some. The repertoire holds some 170,000 clones, with more than 75% as singletons. Sequencing used PBMCs or T cells enriched from blood (not recorded which). The receptors shown here come from a man aged 40-50 years who had recovered from COVID-19. Both conserved end residues are part of each CDR3. The order of the fields is V gene, D gene, J gene, CDR3 length, clone size, CDR3 protein, CDR3 DNA. A D gene is named only where the DNA matches it firmly. Not every row has a clone size; where given, it reads once, few, many or a size class.

>TRBV5-6|TRBD1|TRBJ1-4|17|NA
CASRPGQGTPANEKLFF
TGTGCCAGCAGACCAGGACAGGGAACGCCGGCTAATGAAAAACTGTTTTTT
>TRBV28|NA|TRBJ1-4|15|NA
CASTPGGANNEKLFF
TGTGCCAGCACCCCCGGGGGGGCTAATAATGAAAAACTGTTTTTT
>TRBV30|TRBD1|TRBJ1-6|17|NA
CAWSQPKGARINSPLHF
TGTGCCTGGAGTCAACCCAAGGGGGCCAGGATAAATTCACCCCTCCACTTT
>TRBV5-3|TRBD2|TRBJ2-1|16|NA
CARSLVGGGIYNEQFF
TGTGCCAGAAGCTTGGTGGGCGGGGGGATCTACAATGAGCAGTTCTTC
>TRBV30|NA|TRBJ1-5|14|NA
CAWRRGMSNQPQHF
TGTGCCTGGAGGAGAGGGATGAGCAATCAGCCCCAGCATTTT
>TRBV27|TRBD1|TRBJ1-2|15|once
CASSLTGARTYGYTF
TGTGCCAGCAGTTTGACAGGGGCGCGGACCTATGGCTACACCTTC
>TRBV27|NA|TRBJ2-5|14|NA
CASSYTGPGETQYF
TGTGCCAGCAGTTATACAGGTCCTGGGGAGACCCAGTACTTC
>TRBV19|NA|TRBJ1-1|17|NA
CASSIEGPGLQNTEAFF
TGTGCCAGTAGTATAGAGGGGCCGGGACTCCAGAACACTGAAGCTTTCTTT
>TRBV14|TRBD2|TRBJ2-1|15|NA
CASSLSLAGADEQFF
TGTGCCAGCAGCCTTTCACTAGCGGGGGCCGATGAGCAGTTCTTC
>TRBV19|NA|TRBJ1-5|14|once
CASSQGYGSQPQHF
TGTGCCAGTAGTCAGGGGTACGGCTCTCAGCCCCAGCATTTT
>TRBV5-8|TRBD2|TRBJ2-3|14|NA
CASRLAGGTDTQYF
TGTGCCAGCCGACTAGCGGGGGGAACAGATACGCAGTATTTT
>TRBV19|NA|TRBJ1-5|15|NA
CASNGDLGGNQPQHF
TGTGCCAGCAACGGGGATTTAGGTGGCAATCAGCCCCAGCATTTT
>TRBV2|TRBD1|TRBJ1-5|17|NA
CASSSGTGGPLYQPQHF
TGTGCCAGCAGCTCCGGGACAGGGGGCCCCCTTTATCAGCCCCAGCATTTT